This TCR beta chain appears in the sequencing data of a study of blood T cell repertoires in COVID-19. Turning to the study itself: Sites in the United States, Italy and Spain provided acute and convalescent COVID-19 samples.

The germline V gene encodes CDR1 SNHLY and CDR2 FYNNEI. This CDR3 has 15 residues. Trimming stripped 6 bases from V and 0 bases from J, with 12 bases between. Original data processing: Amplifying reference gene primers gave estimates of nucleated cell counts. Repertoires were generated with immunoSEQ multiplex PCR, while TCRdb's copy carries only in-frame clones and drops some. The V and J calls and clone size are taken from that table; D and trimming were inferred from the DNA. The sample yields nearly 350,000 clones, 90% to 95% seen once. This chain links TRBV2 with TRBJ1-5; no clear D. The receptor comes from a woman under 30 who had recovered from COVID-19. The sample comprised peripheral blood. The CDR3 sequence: CASSQRETSNQPQHF. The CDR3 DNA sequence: TGTGCCAGCAGCCAAAGGGAGACTAGCAATCAGCCCCAGCATTTT.